This entry lists 25 T cell receptor beta chains sequenced from one sample in a study of T-cell reconstitution after alpha-beta-depleted transplantation in children. Library preparation (for TCRbeta) was performed with unique molecular identifiers. Using its own MiXCR run on the PCR reads, TCRdb lists one record per CDR3 protein. The sample contains around 580,000 distinct CDR3 sequences, 25% to 30% of which appear only once. This sample comprised PBMCs, obtained before TCRalphabeta/CD19-depleted stem cell transplant. The source is a boy younger than two with Wiskott-Aldrich syndrome, due to receive a stem cell transplant.

The chain links TRBV20-1 to TRBJ1-6; D is uncertain. CDR3 length equals 17 residues. V was cut by 4 bases and J by 0 bases, with 16 bases left in between. From germline, CDR1 is DFQATT and CDR2 SNEGSKA (reference sequence). The CDR3 spells CSATESTASSYNSPLHF. DNA of the CDR3: TGCAGTGCTACCGAATCGACTGCGTCCTCCTATAATTCACCCCTCCACTTT.

The genes are TRBV5-1 and TRBJ2-1, with TRBD1 as a possible D gene (5 bases). Looked up from germline, CDR1 is SGHRS and CDR2 is YFSETQ. Trimming shortened V by 4 bases and J by 5 bases, and 13 bases separated the two germline ends. This CDR3 spans 14 amino acids. The CDR3 loop reads CASSRDSDDNEQFF. The CDR3 DNA reads as TGCGCCAGCAGCCGCGACAGTGACGACAATGAGCAGTTCTTC.

The chain joins TRBV7-9 to TRBJ2-5, with 7 bases fitting TRBD1. V shed 4 bases, J shed 5 bases, and the junction held 13 bases outside the gene matches. The CDR3 sequence is 16 residues long. Germline loops: CDR1 SEHNR, CDR2 FQNEAQ (reference sequence). The CDR3 sequence: CASSWRQGGFEETQYF. CDR3 nucleotides: TGTGCCAGCAGCTGGCGACAGGGTGGATTCGAGGAGACCCAGTACTTC.

CDR3 coding DNA: TGTGCCAGCAGGAGGGACCCGAACACCGGGGAGCTGTTTTTT. As protein: CASRRDPNTGELFF. The chain carries TRBV27 and TRBJ2-2; tentatively, D is TRBD1 or TRBD2 (5 bases each). Trimming shortened V by 6 bases and J by 0 bases, and 8 bases separated the two germline ends. Germline assignment: CDR1 MNHEY and CDR2 SMNVEV (reference sequence). The CDR3 is 14 amino acids.

This clonotype was recorded a few times. J is TRBJ2-5 and V is TRBV18; D perhaps matches TRBD1 (5 bases). The length of the CDR3 is 14 residues. Germline V gene sequence: CDR1 KGHSH, CDR2 LQKENI. With 3 bases removed from V and 2 bases from J, the gap between germline ends came to 10 bases. CDR3 amino acids: CASSPPGKQETQYF. CDR3 nucleotide sequence: TGTGCCAGCTCACCGCCAGGGAAACAAGAGACCCAGTACTTC.

Only a few counts were recorded for this clonotype. The CDR3 coding sequence is TGTGCCAGCAGGTTCGGGACTAGCGGGGTCAATGAGCAGTTCTTC. Translation gives CASRFGTSGVNEQFF. This chain uses TRBV12-3 or TRBV12-4 with TRBJ2-1; TRBD2 matches at 13 bases. With 6 bases clipped from V and 6 bases from J, the junction kept 5 bases outside the gene matches. CDR3 length: 15 amino acids.

The J gene is TRBJ2-2, the V gene TRBV29-1; TRBD1 matches 8 bases. Trimming at V came to 7 bases and at J to 6 bases, leaving 4 bases not matched to a gene. The CDR3 consists of 12 residues. Germline assignment: CDR1 SQVTM and CDR2 ANQGSEA. CDR3 nucleotides: TGCAGCGCTAGACAGGGGTCCGGGGAGCTGTTTTTT. The encoded protein is CSARQGSGELFF.

As to this clonotype: Germline is not matched at one junction end, which may reflect a read error. The rearrangement links TRBV5-5 to TRBJ2-5; 8 positions match TRBD1. This CDR3 has 16 residues. Per the germline V gene, CDR1 is SGHKS and CDR2 is YYEKEE (reference sequence). CDR3 sequence: CASSYRPGQGLETQYF. The CDR3 coding sequence is TGTGCTAGCAGCTACAGACCCGGACAGGGTCTAGAGACCCAGTACTTC.

The chain joins TRBV10-2 to TRBJ2-7; 8 positions agree with TRBD2. The V segment lost 8 bases and the J segment 0 bases; nucleotides outside the gene matches: 6. The CDR3 consists of 14 residues. The germline V gene encodes CDR1 WSHSY and CDR2 SAAADI. The CDR3 is CASLRGGSSYEQYF. The CDR3 coding sequence is TGCGCCAGCCTCCGGGGGGGAAGCTCCTACGAGCAGTACTTC.

This clonotype was observed once. The chain joins TRBV11-1 to TRBJ2-1; D is possibly TRBD2 (6 bases). V lost 5 bases to trimming and J lost 6 bases, with 17 bases between them. The CDR3 sequence is 15 residues long. The germline CDR1 and CDR2 sequences are SGHAT and FQDESV (reference sequence). The CDR3 region has the DNA TGTGCCAGCAGCCTTAGACTAGGCCTTACCAATGAGCAGTTCTTC. As protein: CASSLRLGLTNEQFF.

The rearrangement uses TRBV7-2 and TRBJ2-2, with D possibly TRBD2 on 5 matching bases. This CDR3 is 15 amino acids long. CDR1 and CDR2 (germline): SGHTA, FQGNSA. With 2 bases removed from V and 5 bases from J, the gap between germline ends came to 12 bases. CDR3 bases: TGTGCCAGCAGCTTACGAGGGAGTGGAACCGGGGAGCTGTTTTTT. Its protein product is CASSLRGSGTGELFF.

The chain recombines TRBV20-1 with TRBJ2-7; TRBD2 matches 7 bases. CDR1 is DFQATT, CDR2 SNEGSKA, per germline (reference sequence). The trim removed 6 bases at V and 4 bases at J, leaving 9 bases unmatched. This CDR3 has 13 amino acids. Here the CDR3 DNA reads TGCAGTGCCGCGGGTAGGGGAGGGTACGAGCAGTACTTC. It yields the protein CSAAGRGGYEQYF.

A few counts support this clonotype. The chain is built from TRBV9 and TRBJ2-3; 9 nucleotides align to TRBD2. CDR1 is SGDLS, CDR2 YYNGEE, per germline. The V and J ends lost 4 bases and 2 bases, in that order; junction bases with no gene match: 8. The length of the CDR3 is 16 residues. The DNA for the CDR3 is TGTGCCAGCAGCCCCACGACTAGCGGTTTCACAGATACGCAGTATTTT. Encoded protein: CASSPTTSGFTDTQYF.

The V gene is TRBV11-2, the J gene TRBJ2-1; no definite D call. The CDR3 is made up of 15 amino acids. The germline CDR1 and CDR2 sequences are SGHAT and FQNNGV. Trimming left V 1 base short and J 4 bases short, with 11 bases between. Written as DNA, the CDR3 is TGTGCCAGCAGCTTAGGCCGGTTATTGTACAATGAGCAGTTCTTC. This encodes CASSLGRLLYNEQFF.

This chain links TRBV29-1 with TRBJ2-3; no clear D gene. Germline V lookup: CDR1 SQVTM, CDR2 ANQGSEA. CDR3 length: 11 residues. V was shortened by 2 bases and J by 3 bases, with 3 bases between the two germline ends. The CDR3, as DNA: TGCAGCGTTGAACCTACAGATACGCAGTATTTT. Protein product: CSVEPTDTQYF.

This chain uses TRBV20-1 with TRBJ2-5; 10 bases fit TRBD1. The CDR3 is 14 amino acids. J was trimmed by 3 bases and V by 3 bases; bases with no gene match: 4. Germline V gene lookup returns CDR1 DFQATT and CDR2 SNEGSKA (reference sequence). The CDR3 protein is CSASAGTGEETQYF. The CDR3 DNA reads TGCAGTGCTAGCGCCGGGACAGGGGAAGAGACCCAGTACTTC.

As for this clonotype: One junction end disagrees with the germline gene, perhaps due to a read error. CDR3 residues: CACSRLAGAVRNTGELFF. CDR3 DNA sequence: TGTGCCTGCAGTAGACTAGCGGGAGCCGTAAGGAACACCGGGGAGCTGTTTTTT. The chain links TRBV3-1 to TRBJ2-2; 12 bases line up with TRBD2. CDR3 length: 18 residues. Germline V gives CDR1 LGHDT, CDR2 YNNKEL (reference sequence).

The CDR3 reads CASSLRFNNEQFF. Written as DNA, the CDR3 is TGTGCCAGCAGCTTAAGATTCAACAATGAGCAGTTCTTC. This chain joins TRBV4-2 and TRBJ2-1; D is ambiguous. There are 13 residues in the CDR3. CDR1 is LGHNA and CDR2 is YNFKEQ in the germline V gene. V dropped 5 bases and J dropped 5 bases, with 10 bases sitting between them.

The rearrangement uses TRBV5-1 and TRBJ2-2; TRBD1 is a possible D gene (5 bases). Trimming took 0 bases from V and 7 from J, leaving 13 bases between them. The CDR3 is 15 amino acids. Germline assignment: CDR1 SGHRS and CDR2 YFSETQ. CDR3 nucleotides: TGCGCCAGCAGCTTGGAGTCTAGGGGCAACGGGGAGCTGTTTTTT. Amino acid sequence: CASSLESRGNGELFF.

This sequence joins TRBV5-1 and TRBJ1-2; D unresolved. The V gene lost 1 base and the J gene lost 4 bases, with 14 bases spanning the gap. The CDR3 consists of 15 residues. From germline, CDR1 is SGHRS and CDR2 YFSETQ. This chain's CDR3 is CASSLRLGQAYGYTF. The CDR3 nucleotides read TGCGCCAGCAGCTTGCGTCTGGGCCAGGCCTATGGCTACACCTTC.

This clonotype was observed a handful of times. This chain joins TRBV28 and TRBJ2-1; the D is unclear. V gave up 7 bases and J gave up 0 bases, with 13 bases separating them. Germline CDR1 reads MDHEN; CDR2 reads SYDVKM. The CDR3 is 15 amino acids. The CDR3 region is CASTSGQSSYNEQFF. CDR3 in DNA: TGTGCCAGCACTTCAGGCCAAAGCTCCTACAATGAGCAGTTCTTC.

The J gene is TRBJ2-2, the V gene TRBV5-1; 7 bases align to TRBD2. J gave up 7 bases and V 4 bases, and 7 bases lay outside the gene matches. The CDR3 totals 14 residues. Germline CDR1 SGHRS, CDR2 YFSETQ. DNA of the CDR3: TGCGCCAGCAGCACCAGCGGGGCGGGCGGGGAGCTGTTTTTT. This encodes CASSTSGAGGELFF.

The chain joins TRBV12-3 or TRBV12-4 to TRBJ2-5; 10 positions match TRBD1. CDR3 length: 15 amino acids. Trimming took 6 bases from V and 5 from J; bases not matched to a gene: 9. The CDR3 DNA follows: TGTGCCAGCAGCCACCGACAGGGGGCTGGGGAGACCCAGTACTTC. Its protein product is CASSHRQGAGETQYF.

The V call is TRBV11-2, the J call TRBJ2-1, with 7 positions matching TRBD1. Germline CDR1 is SGHAT and CDR2 is FQNNGV. V gave up 6 bases and J gave up 5 bases; unmatched junction bases: 13. This CDR3 is 16 amino acids long. CDR3 bases: TGTGCCAGCAGTTCGAACAGGGGCCGTGGGCACAATGAGCAGTTCTTC. Translating gives CASSSNRGRGHNEQFF.

This sequence joins TRBV5-6 and TRBJ2-5; D unresolved. This CDR3 has 15 amino acids. Germline V gives CDR1 SGHDT, CDR2 YYEEEE. With 4 bases removed from V and 2 bases from J, the gap between germline ends came to 15 bases. CDR3 nucleotides: TGTGCCAGCAGCAATCTTGGCGGCCAGCAAGAGACCCAGTACTTC. The encoded protein is CASSNLGGQQETQYF.